The 30 T cell receptor beta chains below were found in one sample sequenced in a study of blood T cell repertoires in COVID-19. Assay used: immunoSEQ multiplex PCR; TCRdb lists only in-frame clones, some missing. The data hold around 300,000 clones, with roughly 90% observed a single time. Sequenced input: peripheral blood. The receptors derive from a woman in her forties or fifties with active or convalescent COVID-19.

The genes are TRBV7-6 and TRBJ2-1, with unresolved D. V lost 0 bases to trimming and J lost 4 bases, with 10 bases between them. The germline gives CDR1 SGHVS, CDR2 FNYEAQ. The CDR3 consists of 15 residues. This CDR3 reads CASSLAISWYNEQFF. In DNA form, the CDR3 reads TGTGCCAGCAGCTTAGCAATAAGCTGGTACAATGAGCAGTTCTTC.

The genes are TRBV7-9 and TRBJ2-5; tentatively, D is TRBD1 (5 bases). This CDR3 has 18 residues. V was clipped by 3 bases and J by 4 bases, with 24 bases between them. The germline V gene encodes CDR1 SEHNR and CDR2 FQNEAQ (reference sequence). The CDR3 region is CASSLPPGVGRARETQYF. The DNA for the CDR3 is TGTGCCAGCAGCTTGCCCCCTGGAGTGGGCAGGGCCCGAGAGACCCAGTACTTC.

The genes are TRBV18 and TRBJ1-2, with D perhaps matching TRBD1 (5 bases). Per germline, CDR1 KGHSH and CDR2 LQKENI. Trimming removed 6 bases from V and 5 bases from J, with 16 bases in between. There are 14 residues in the CDR3. The CDR3 reads CASSQRGGWYGYTF. In DNA, the CDR3 is TGTGCCAGCTCCCAAAGGGGAGGGTGGTATGGCTACACCTTC.

The chain couples TRBV20-1 to TRBJ1-3; D remains unclear. Germline V gives CDR1 DFQATT, CDR2 SNEGSKA (reference sequence). This CDR3 is built from 14 residues. V lost 3 bases, J lost 2 bases, and 11 bases lay in between. The CDR3 DNA is TGCAGTGCTAGTGCCGGGTGGACTGGAAACACCATATATTTT. Protein product: CSASAGWTGNTIYF.

The V gene is TRBV28, the J gene TRBJ2-7; D is perhaps TRBD2 (5 bases). The CDR3 is 13 amino acids. CDR1 MDHEN and CDR2 SYDVKM come from the germline V gene. V shed 7 bases and J shed 5 bases, with 15 bases lying between them. CDR3 region: CASKDGIYNEQYF. In DNA, the CDR3 is TGTGCCAGCAAGGACGGGATCTATAACGAGCAGTACTTC.

The gene calls are TRBV28 and TRBJ2-7; 8 nucleotides align to TRBD1. The V gene's germline CDR1 is MDHEN and CDR2 SYDVKM. J lost 5 bases, V lost 3 bases, and 9 bases had no gene match. The CDR3 is 15 residues long. CDR3: CASSFGQGLSDEQYF. CDR3 sequence (DNA): TGTGCCAGCAGTTTCGGACAGGGACTGTCGGACGAGCAGTACTTC.

The sample holds one count of this clone. The J gene is TRBJ2-2, the V gene TRBV10-3; no definite D call. CDR3 size: 12 residues. Germline CDR1 is ENHRY and CDR2 is SYGVKD. Trimming stripped 8 bases from V and 5 bases from J, with 9 bases between. The CDR3 nucleotides are TGTGCCATCGGGCTCCATACCGGGGAGCTGTTTTTT. This translates into CAIGLHTGELFF.

The chain uses TRBV14 and TRBJ2-1, with D perhaps matching TRBD1 (6 bases). This CDR3 is built from 14 residues. Germline assignment: CDR1 SGHDN and CDR2 FVKESK. V lost 4 bases to trimming and J lost 3 bases, with 10 bases between them. The CDR3 nucleotides are TGTGCCAGCAGCCCCGTAGGGGGCTACAATGAGCAGTTCTTC. The encoded protein is CASSPVGGYNEQFF.

The chain has TRBV10-3 and TRBJ1-1, with a tentative D call TRBD1 (5 bases). The CDR3 runs 14 residues. Trimming removed 3 bases at V and 4 bases at J, with 12 bases between. In germline, CDR1 is ENHRY, CDR2 SYGVKD. CDR3: CAISDPGRGTEAFF. The DNA of the CDR3 is TGTGCCATCAGTGACCCGGGGAGGGGCACTGAAGCTTTCTTT.

The DNA for the CDR3 is TGTGCCAGCAGCTTGGAGGTGCGGGGTACAACTAATGAAAAACTGTTTTTT. Translating it yields CASSLEVRGTTNEKLFF. The rearrangement joins TRBV5-6 to TRBJ1-4; unclear D gene. There are 17 residues in the CDR3. The germline CDR1 and CDR2 sequences are SGHDT and YYEEEE. The germline V and J ends were trimmed by 0 bases and 0 bases, with 12 bases remaining between them.

This CDR3 reads CASSHILGGETSYEQYF. CDR3 nucleotide sequence: TGCGCCAGCAGCCACATACTAGGGGGCGAAACCTCCTACGAGCAGTACTTC. This chain links TRBV4-1 with TRBJ2-7; 7 bases agree with TRBD1. CDR1 is MGHRA and CDR2 is YSYEKL in the germline V gene. CDR3 length: 17 amino acids. V trimming: 3 bases; J trimming: 0 bases; junction bases outside the gene matches: 11.

The chain links TRBV4-2 to TRBJ2-7; D is ambiguous. The CDR3 has 13 residues. Germline V gene data show CDR1 as LGHNA and CDR2 as YNFKEQ. V dropped 4 bases and J dropped 1 base, with 8 bases sitting between them. The CDR3 nucleotides read TGTGCCAGCAGCCCTAGTCTATCCTACGAGCAGTACTTC. This gives the protein CASSPSLSYEQYF.

This sequence joins TRBV28 and TRBJ1-5; TRBD1 matches at 12 bases. CDR1 is MDHEN, CDR2 SYDVKM, per germline. V was pared by 2 bases and J by 5 bases, with 10 bases of the junction left unmatched. This CDR3 is 18 amino acids long. CDR3 protein: CASSLIGTGGPYDQPQHF. CDR3 DNA sequence: TGTGCCAGCAGTTTAATAGGGACAGGGGGCCCGTACGATCAGCCCCAGCATTTT.

The chain links TRBV10-3 to TRBJ2-1; 7 nucleotides line up with TRBD2. CDR3 length equals 15 residues. Germline CDR1 ENHRY, CDR2 SYGVKD. V trimming: 10 bases; J trimming: 0 bases; junction bases outside the gene matches: 9. CDR3: CATGGSGDSYNEQFF. CDR3 coding DNA: TGTGCCACGGGGGGAAGCGGGGACTCCTACAATGAGCAGTTCTTC.

In DNA form, the CDR3 reads TGTGCCAGCAGTTACGGGGCAGGGCTTAGAAGCAATCAGCCCCAGCATTTT. Amino acid sequence: CASSYGAGLRSNQPQHF. The chain links TRBV6-2 or TRBV6-3 to TRBJ1-5; tentatively, D is TRBD1 (5 bases). This CDR3 comprises 17 residues. The V and J ends lost 2 bases and 1 base respectively, with 15 bases between them. Germline V CDR1 and CDR2: MNHEY, SVGEGT.

This chain joins TRBV3-1 (or the pseudogene TRBV3-2) and TRBJ2-3; 13 nucleotides agree with TRBD2. J was trimmed by 6 bases and V by 8 bases; bases with no gene match: 17. Germline assignment: CDR1 LGHDT and CDR2 YNNKEL (reference sequence). The CDR3 covers 18 residues. The CDR3 bases are TGTGCCAGCGGCCCGCTCCCGGGACTAGCGGGACCATTGGATACGCAGTATTTT. Translating gives CASGPLPGLAGPLDTQYF.

This sequence joins TRBV11-2 and TRBJ2-7; no reliable D call. Germline V gene lookup returns CDR1 SGHAT and CDR2 FQNNGV. V shed 5 bases and J shed 4 bases, with 6 bases lying between them. CDR3 length: 11 residues. In DNA form, the CDR3 reads TGTGCCAGCAGCCCCCGGTACGAGCAGTACTTC. Protein sequence: CASSPRYEQYF.

The chain carries TRBV6-2 or TRBV6-3 and TRBJ2-1, with a possible D match to TRBD2 (6 bases). The CDR3 length is 16 residues. V was pared by 0 bases and J by 8 bases, with 17 bases between. The germline V gene has CDR1 MNHEY and CDR2 SVGEGT. For the CDR3, the DNA is TGTGCCAGCAGTTACTCCACTAGCCGACTCAGGGATGAGCAGTTCTTC. It encodes CASSYSTSRLRDEQFF.

The chain recombines TRBV19 with TRBJ2-7, with 10 bases identical to TRBD2. This CDR3 spans 17 amino acids. The junction had 12 bases not matched to a gene; V was cut back by 5 bases and J by 2 bases. In germline, CDR1 is LNHDA, CDR2 SQIVND (reference sequence). The CDR3 bases are TGTGCCAGTAGTCCGGGTAGCGGGAGGAATTCCGCCTACGAGCAGTACTTC. It specifies CASSPGSGRNSAYEQYF.

The genes are TRBV2 and TRBJ2-1; tentative D call: TRBD2 (5 bases). Trimming cost V 11 bases and J 1 base, with 9 bases left between them. Germline assignment: CDR1 SNHLY and CDR2 FYNNEI. The CDR3 length is 12 residues. This chain's CDR3 is CAGGRSYNEQFF. CDR3 nucleotides: TGTGCCGGCGGGCGTTCCTACAATGAGCAGTTCTTC.

V gene TRBV28 combines with J gene TRBJ2-7; tentative D call: TRBD1 (5 bases). The CDR3 is 13 amino acids. CDR1 is MDHEN, CDR2 SYDVKM, per germline. The ends were cut back, 2 bases at V and 7 bases at J, with 12 bases in the middle. The DNA for the CDR3 is TGTGCCAGCAGTTTACCCCCAGGGAAAGAGCAGTACTTC. This translates into CASSLPPGKEQYF.

The rearrangement uses TRBV18 and TRBJ2-6, with D unresolved. Germline lookup yields CDR1 KGHSH and CDR2 LQKENI. The CDR3 covers 16 residues. V was trimmed by 3 bases and J by 4 bases, leaving 13 bases between them. DNA for the CDR3: TGTGCCAGCTCACCTTCCAGGTCTTCCGGGGCCAACGTCCTGACTTTC. Translation: CASSPSRSSGANVLTF. The full variable domain, completed using reference TRBV18 and TRBJ2-6, is NAGVMQNPRHLVRRRGQEARLRCSPMKGHSHVYWYRQLPEEGLKFMVYLQKENIIDESGMPKERFSAEFPKEGPSILRIQQVVRGDSAAYFCASSPSRSSGANVLTFGAGSRLTVL.

The chain employs TRBV28 and TRBJ2-7; 10 positions agree with TRBD1. The germline V gene encodes CDR1 MDHEN and CDR2 SYDVKM. V lost 2 bases and J lost 2; bases outside the gene matches: 3. This CDR3 is built from 15 residues. CDR3 sequence: CASSLMGQGTYEQYF. The CDR3, as DNA: TGTGCCAGCAGTTTAATGGGACAGGGGACCTACGAGCAGTACTTC. Full variable domain (missing parts from reference TRBV28 and TRBJ2-7): DVKVTQSSRYLVKRTGEKVFLECVQDMDHENMFWYRQDPGLGLRLIYFSYDVKMKEKGDIPEGYSVSREKKERFSLILESASTNQTSMYLCASSLMGQGTYEQYFGPGTRLTVT.

The chain links TRBV5-5 to TRBJ1-6, with TRBD1 matching 7 bases. Germline CDR1 and CDR2: SGHKS and YYEKEE (reference sequence). J was trimmed by 10 bases and V by 5 bases; bases with no gene match: 9. The CDR3 spans 14 residues. In nucleotides, the CDR3 is TGTGCCAGCAGACGGACAGGCCTAGGGTCACCCCTCCACTTT. Residues: CASRRTGLGSPLHF. The entire variable domain, with the rest obtained from reference TRBV5-5 and TRBJ1-6, is as follows: DAGVTQSPTHLIKTRGQQVTLRCSPISGHKSVSWYQQVLGQGPQFIFQYYEKEERGRGNFPDRFSARQFPNYSSELNVNALLLGDSALYLCASRRTGLGSPLHFGNGTRLTVT.

This chain connects TRBV19 to TRBJ1-1; maybe TRBD1 (6 bases). Germline V lookup: CDR1 LNHDA, CDR2 SQIVND (reference sequence). V was shortened by 6 bases and J by 4 bases, with 15 bases between the two germline ends. The CDR3 loop spans 14 amino acids. CDR3 protein: CASSIRGFGTEAFF. CDR3 coding DNA: TGTGCCAGTAGCATCAGGGGTTTCGGCACTGAAGCTTTCTTT.

This chain connects TRBV6-2 or TRBV6-3 to TRBJ2-3; a weak D match, TRBD2 (6 bases). V lost 2 bases to trimming and J lost 0 bases, with 6 bases between them. CDR3 length equals 14 residues. Germline CDR1 and CDR2: MNHEY and SVGEGT. The CDR3: CASSYGGSTDTQYF. The CDR3, as DNA: TGTGCCAGCAGTTACGGAGGGAGCACAGATACGCAGTATTTT.

The chain recombines TRBV7-3 with TRBJ2-1; no clear D. The V end lost 4 bases, the J end lost 8 bases, and 15 bases lay between the germline ends. Germline V gives CDR1 SGHTA, CDR2 FQGTGA. The CDR3 totals 14 residues. CDR3 in DNA: TGTGCCAGCAGCTCCTATGGGCAAATGTATGAGCAGTTCTTC. Its translation: CASSSYGQMYEQFF.

V is TRBV29-1 and J is TRBJ2-1; D might be TRBD1 (5 bases). CDR1 is SQVTM and CDR2 is ANQGSEA in the germline V gene. The CDR3 runs to 13 residues. With 7 bases removed from V and 6 bases from J, the gap between germline ends came to 16 bases. The CDR3 loop is CSADRYRSNEQFF. The CDR3 bases are TGCAGCGCCGACAGATACAGGTCCAATGAGCAGTTCTTC.

This clone was observed once. The CDR3 here is CAIIPGQDNEKLFF. CDR3 in DNA: TGTGCCATCATTCCGGGACAGGATAATGAAAAACTGTTTTTT. The genes are TRBV10-3 and TRBJ1-4, with 8 nucleotides matching TRBD1. This CDR3 is built from 14 residues. V trimming: 7 bases; J trimming: 4 bases; junction bases outside the gene matches: 5. The germline V gene encodes CDR1 ENHRY and CDR2 SYGVKD.

CDR3 sequence (DNA): TGTGCCAGCATTCGGTCTCCCTACAATGAGCAGTTCTTC. It translates to CASIRSPYNEQFF. The chain combines TRBV6-6 with TRBJ2-1; the D is unclear. The CDR3 contains 13 residues. Trimming took off 7 bases at V and 2 bases at J, with 9 bases between the two ends. CDR1 is MNHNY and CDR2 is SVGAGI in the germline V gene (reference sequence).